This T cell receptor (beta chain) originates from a study of cytomegalovirus exposure and HLA in healthy donors. Healthy bone marrow donors made up the donors. Whether this donor was CMV seropositive was not recorded. CDR3 length: 13 amino acids. In germline, CDR1 is SSHAT, CDR2 FNYEAQ (reference sequence). This PCR relied on a set of 60 Vbeta primers and 13 Jbeta primers. The repertoire was sequenced with immunoSEQ multiplex PCR; TCRdb's copy has only in-frame clones and lacks some. Among 200,000 to 250,000 clones listed, approximately 81% were seen once. This clone has a handful of counts. What it binds is not known. At one end, the junction sequence differs from germline, possibly due to a read error. General study results and limits: Being indistinguishable, some V segments were excluded, TRBV6-2 and TRBV6-3 among them. There were around 160 TCR beta chains listed as cytomegalovirus-associated.

This clonotype originated in a human donor in good health. Sequenced sample: PBMCs. J is TRBJ1-1 and V is TRBV7-7; 8 bases map to TRBD1. CDR3 region: CASSLVAGGPAFF. The CDR3, as DNA: TGTGCTAGCAGCTTAGTAGCAGGGGGCCCGGCTTTCTTT.